The next 28 T cell receptor beta chains were all read from a single sample in a study of CD8 T cells in ankylosing spondylitis. Each CDR3 protein gets one entry after TCRdb re-called the 5' RACE reads with MiXCR. This sample carries some 130,000 distinct CDR3 sequences, roughly 11% of them seen once, and the ten largest clones take around 4.3%. The specimen sequenced was blood, either unsorted or a sorted T cell fraction (not recorded which). These receptors originate from a female donor with ankylosing spondylitis or in good health (not recorded which).

The chain employs TRBV27 and TRBJ2-7; 7 positions match TRBD2. This CDR3 region has 14 residues. Germline V gives CDR1 MNHEY, CDR2 SMNVEV (reference sequence). The junction had 9 bases not matched to a gene; V was cut back by 9 bases and J by 1 base. As DNA, the CDR3 is TGTGCCAGTAGTCGAACTAGCGATTCCTACGAGCAGTACTTC. The encoded protein is CASSRTSDSYEQYF.

In its sample, this clonotype was seen many times. This chain connects TRBV25-1 to TRBJ1-1, with TRBD1 as a possible D gene (5 bases). The CDR3 is 15 residues long. Between the trimmed V and J ends, which lost 2 bases and 5 bases, there was a span of 15 bases. Germline CDR1 is MGHDK and CDR2 is SYGVNS. CDR3 in amino acids: CASSEMGGGRTEAFF. The CDR3 bases are TGTGCCAGCAGTGAAATGGGGGGGGGGAGGACTGAAGCTTTCTTT.

This clonotype has ten or more counts. This CDR3 is CASSLAIMGGLSPLHF. CDR3 DNA: TGCGCCAGCAGCTTGGCCATTATGGGAGGCCTGTCACCCCTCCACTTT. V is TRBV5-1 and J is TRBJ1-6, with D uncertain. Germline loops: CDR1 SGHRS, CDR2 YFSETQ. The V gene lost 0 bases and the J gene lost 10 bases, with 17 bases spanning the gap. This CDR3 comprises 16 residues.

The sample holds many counts of this clonotype. This chain links TRBV27 with TRBJ2-6, with 8 bases aligning to TRBD2. Trimming at V came to 5 bases and at J to 0 bases, leaving 9 bases not matched to a gene. Germline V gene data show CDR1 as MNHEY and CDR2 as SMNVEV (reference sequence). There are 18 residues in the CDR3. CDR3 in DNA: TGTGCCAGCAGTCCCATTAGCGGGACTAGCTCTGGGGCCAACGTCCTGACTTTC. As protein: CASSPISGTSSGANVLTF.

Many counts were recorded for this clonotype. The V and J genes are TRBV20-1 and TRBJ2-1; 13 bases map to TRBD2. Germline CDR1 and CDR2: DFQATT and SNEGSKA (reference sequence). J gave up 5 bases and V 6 bases, and 4 bases lay outside the gene matches. This CDR3 is built from 14 residues. The CDR3 nucleotides are TGCAGTGCAACCGGGACTAGCGGGAACAATGAGCAGTTCTTC. The encoded protein is CSATGTSGNNEQFF.

This clonotype was counted many times. This chain uses TRBV20-1 with TRBJ2-7, with 8 bases identical to TRBD2. V lost 4 bases and J lost 2; bases outside the gene matches: 16. This CDR3 region has 17 residues. Germline V lookup: CDR1 DFQATT, CDR2 SNEGSKA (reference sequence). CDR3 coding DNA: TGCAGTGCTACTACACTAGCGCGGGAGGTCCTTACCTACGAGCAGTACTTC. Protein: CSATTLAREVLTYEQYF.

This clonotype was counted at least ten times. This rearrangement joins TRBV2 to TRBJ2-4; D perhaps matches TRBD2 (5 bases). Trimming removed 4 bases at V and 1 base at J, with 5 bases between. The CDR3 consists of 13 residues. Germline V gene sequence: CDR1 SNHLY, CDR2 FYNNEI. The DNA of the CDR3 is TGTGCCAGCAGTGGGGAGGCCAAAAACATTCAGTACTTC. Residues: CASSGEAKNIQYF.

This clonotype occurred many times. The chain recombines TRBV10-3 with TRBJ2-5, with D hard to call. Trimming stripped 4 bases from V and 3 bases from J, with 6 bases between. Per germline, CDR1 ENHRY and CDR2 SYGVKD. CDR3 length: 12 residues. The DNA for the CDR3 is TGTGCCATCAGTGGGGTGGAAGAGACCCAGTACTTC. It is translated as CAISGVEETQYF.

The V and J genes are TRBV18 and TRBJ2-1, with TRBD2 as a possible D gene (6 bases). This CDR3 is 15 amino acids long. CDR1 and CDR2 (germline): KGHSH, LQKENI. Trimming stripped 0 bases from V and 5 bases from J, with 11 bases between. The chain's CDR3 is CASSPPSGLHNEQFF. DNA for the CDR3: TGTGCCAGCTCACCACCTTCGGGACTCCACAATGAGCAGTTCTTC.

J is TRBJ2-2 and V is TRBV19; D may be TRBD1 (6 bases). V lost 5 bases and J lost 0, with 10 bases in between. The CDR3 has 15 amino acids. CDR1 and CDR2 (germline): LNHDA, SQIVND (reference sequence). The CDR3 sequence: CASSWGQTNTGELFF. Here the CDR3 DNA reads TGTGCCAGTAGTTGGGGGCAGACGAACACCGGGGAGCTGTTTTTT.

Ten or more counts support this clonotype. The V and J genes are TRBV5-6 and TRBJ2-1; D possibly corresponds to TRBD1 (6 bases). The germline V gene has CDR1 SGHDT and CDR2 YYEEEE. Trimming pared 4 bases from V and 9 bases from J, leaving 14 bases between. The CDR3 is 13 residues long. CDR3 amino acids: CASSVTGSSEQFF. The CDR3 DNA sequence: TGTGCCAGCAGCGTAACAGGGTCCAGTGAGCAGTTCTTC.

In its sample, this clonotype was seen many times. The V call is TRBV10-3, the J call TRBJ2-5, with TRBD2 matching 10 bases. The CDR3 is made up of 16 amino acids. J gave up 6 bases and V 3 bases, and 10 bases lay outside the gene matches. CDR1 and CDR2 (germline): ENHRY, SYGVKD. The CDR3 region is CAISDQASGGMQTQYF. The CDR3 DNA is TGTGCCATCAGTGACCAGGCTAGCGGGGGCATGCAGACCCAGTACTTC.

About this clonotype itself: A much larger clone sits a single nucleotide away, making a read error possible. The gene calls are TRBV19 and TRBJ1-2; TRBD1 is a possible D gene (5 bases). CDR3 length: 14 amino acids. CDR1 and CDR2 (germline): LNHDA, SQIVND (reference sequence). CDR3: CASNWDRRYYVYTF. CDR3 DNA: TGTGCCAGTAATTGGGACCGCAGATACTATGTCTACACCTTC.

This clonotype was counted a few times. The genes are TRBV5-1 and TRBJ1-2, with D maybe TRBD1 (5 bases). Germline V CDR1 and CDR2: SGHRS, YFSETQ. There are 17 residues in the CDR3. Trimming removed 4 bases at V and 5 bases at J, with 24 bases between. CDR3 sequence: CASSHRTGTASTYGYTF. As DNA, the CDR3 is TGCGCCAGCAGCCACCGTACCGGGACGGCATCTACATATGGCTACACCTTC.

This clonotype turned up a few times. This may arise from a read error, as a much more abundant clone is one base away. The chain couples TRBV5-1 to TRBJ2-2, with 8 bases identical to TRBD1. This CDR3 has 15 amino acids. CDR1 and CDR2 (germline): SGHRS, YFSETQ. CDR3 DNA sequence: TGCGTCAGCAGCTTCTCAGGGGGCCAATCCGGGGAGCTGTTTTTT. Its protein is CVSSFSGGQSGELFF.

Remarks on this clonotype: Given a much more abundant clone one base away, this may be a read error. A read error is likely, as this CDR3 ends without the conserved phenylalanine or tryptophan. The chain links TRBV5-1 to TRBJ2-5; 7 positions match TRBD1. The V gene's germline CDR1 is SGHRS and CDR2 YFSETQ. The CDR3 extends over 14 amino acids. Trimming cost V 5 bases and J 2 bases; bases outside gene matches: 6. The CDR3 reads CASRVTGRQETQYL. CDR3 bases: TGCGCCAGCAGAGTGACAGGGCGTCAAGAGACCCAGTACCTC.

The chain joins TRBV7-2 to TRBJ1-1; D not certain. This CDR3 is 15 amino acids long. V was cut by 5 bases and J by 0 bases, with 13 bases left in between. The germline V gene has CDR1 SGHTA and CDR2 FQGNSA. The CDR3 region has the DNA TGTGCCAGCAGCCTTAGAACCACAGTGAACACTGAAGCTTTCTTT. Protein: CASSLRTTVNTEAFF.

This clonotype has a count of ten or more. The gene calls are TRBV29-1 and TRBJ1-2; D is unresolved. Trimming removed 1 base from V and 6 bases from J, with 12 bases in between. CDR1 and CDR2 from the germline V gene are SQVTM and ANQGSEA. This CDR3 spans 13 amino acids. The CDR3 coding sequence is TGCAGCGTTGAAGTGAGGTCCTATCATGGCTACACCTTC. It yields the protein CSVEVRSYHGYTF.

This clonotype has a count of ten or more. The genes are TRBV13 and TRBJ2-5; D might be TRBD2 (5 bases). Germline-derived CDR1 and CDR2 are PRHDT and FYEKMQ (reference sequence). The V end was cut by 2 bases, the J end by 3 bases, with 13 bases between. This CDR3 comprises 15 residues. CDR3 bases: TGTGCCAGCAGCTTAACCGGAGGCCCGAAAGAGACCCAGTACTTC. It encodes CASSLTGGPKETQYF.

As for this clonotype: Given a much more abundant clone one base away, this may be a read error. This chain links TRBV11-2 with TRBJ1-1; 7 bases match TRBD1. CDR3 length equals 17 residues. The J segment lost 5 bases and the V segment lost 3 bases, leaving 15 bases of the junction unmatched. The germline V gene has CDR1 SGHAT and CDR2 FQNNGV. The CDR3 DNA is TGTGCCAGCAGCTTGGACAGAACCATGAGGGGGCAAACTGAAGCTTTCTTT. Its translation: CASSLDRTMRGQTEAFF.

This chain joins TRBV7-2 and TRBJ2-1, with D perhaps matching TRBD1 (6 bases). Germline V gene data show CDR1 as SGHTA and CDR2 as FQGNSA. The CDR3 loop spans 16 amino acids. Trimming stripped 5 bases from V and 7 bases from J, with 21 bases between. CDR3 bases: TGTGCCAGCAGCCTAATGCCAGGGGAGAGAGTTAATGAGCAGTTCTTC. Amino acids: CASSLMPGERVNEQFF.

This clonotype was seen ten or more times. The rearrangement joins TRBV20-1 to TRBJ1-4; D is possibly TRBD1 (5 bases). This CDR3 spans 16 amino acids. Trimming cost V 0 bases and J 4 bases, with 15 bases left between them. CDR1 and CDR2 from the germline V gene are DFQATT and SNEGSKA (reference sequence). The CDR3 DNA is TGCAGTGCTAGAGATCAAGGGCAGGGACGTAATGAAAAACTGTTTTTT. This translates into CSARDQGQGRNEKLFF.

Concerning this clonotype: A single base separates this from a much larger clone, so it may be a read error. This sequence joins TRBV14 and TRBJ2-5, with TRBD2 as a possible D gene (5 bases). Germline CDR1 SGHDN, CDR2 FVKESK. This CDR3 comprises 15 residues. CDR3 amino acids: CASSQVRGRQETQCF. In nucleotides, the CDR3 is TGTGCCAGCAGCCAAGTTCGGGGTCGGCAAGAGACCCAGTGCTTC. The whole variable domain, filled in from reference TRBV14 and TRBJ2-5, reads EAGVTQFPSHSVIEKGQTVTLRCDPISGHDNLYWYRRVMGKEIKFLLHFVKESKQDESGMPNNRFLAERTGGTYSTLKVQPAELEDSGVYFCASSQVRGRQETQCFGPGTRLLVL.

This sequence joins TRBV13 and TRBJ1-6, with D unclear. V lost 8 bases, J lost 10 bases, and 9 bases lay in between. The length of the CDR3 is 11 residues. The germline CDR1 and CDR2 sequences are PRHDT and FYEKMQ (reference sequence). The CDR3 DNA sequence: TGTGCCAGCGGGTGGGCCTCACCCCTCCACTTT. This codes for CASGWASPLHF.

This clonotype was counted at least ten times. This chain connects TRBV20-1 to TRBJ2-5; D unclear. This CDR3 has 13 residues. Germline V gene data show CDR1 as DFQATT and CDR2 as SNEGSKA (reference sequence). Trimming stripped 6 bases from V and 5 bases from J, with 16 bases between. The CDR3 DNA is TGCAGTGCCTCAACGGCGGTCTGGGAGACCCAGTACTTC. Translating it yields CSASTAVWETQYF.

This clonotype came up a few times. This chain uses TRBV19 with TRBJ1-6; TRBD1 matches at 11 bases. Germline V lookup: CDR1 LNHDA, CDR2 SQIVND (reference sequence). This CDR3 has 18 residues. V was pared by 6 bases and J by 6 bases, with 13 bases of the junction left unmatched. CDR3 amino acids: CASRTDRGQISGNSPLHF. In DNA form, the CDR3 reads TGTGCCAGTAGGACGGACAGGGGGCAGATATCGGGTAATTCACCCCTCCACTTT.

This clonotype was picked up many times. The CDR3 coding sequence is TGCGCCAGCAGCTCATGGACAGGGGACGACTATGGCTACACCTTC. The encoded protein is CASSSWTGDDYGYTF. The chain combines TRBV5-1 with TRBJ1-2; the match to TRBD1 covers 9 bases. CDR1 SGHRS and CDR2 YFSETQ come from the germline V gene. The trim removed 3 bases at V and 3 bases at J, leaving 6 bases unmatched. The CDR3 consists of 15 residues.

This clonotype was seen repeatedly, ten times or more. This chain links TRBV7-8 with TRBJ1-1; no clear D. V gave up 6 bases and J gave up 1 base, with 9 bases separating them. Germline V gives CDR1 SGHVS, CDR2 FQNEAQ. CDR3 length equals 13 residues. This CDR3 reads CASRQDRNTEAFF. The DNA for the CDR3 is TGTGCCAGCAGACAAGACCGGAACACTGAAGCTTTCTTT.